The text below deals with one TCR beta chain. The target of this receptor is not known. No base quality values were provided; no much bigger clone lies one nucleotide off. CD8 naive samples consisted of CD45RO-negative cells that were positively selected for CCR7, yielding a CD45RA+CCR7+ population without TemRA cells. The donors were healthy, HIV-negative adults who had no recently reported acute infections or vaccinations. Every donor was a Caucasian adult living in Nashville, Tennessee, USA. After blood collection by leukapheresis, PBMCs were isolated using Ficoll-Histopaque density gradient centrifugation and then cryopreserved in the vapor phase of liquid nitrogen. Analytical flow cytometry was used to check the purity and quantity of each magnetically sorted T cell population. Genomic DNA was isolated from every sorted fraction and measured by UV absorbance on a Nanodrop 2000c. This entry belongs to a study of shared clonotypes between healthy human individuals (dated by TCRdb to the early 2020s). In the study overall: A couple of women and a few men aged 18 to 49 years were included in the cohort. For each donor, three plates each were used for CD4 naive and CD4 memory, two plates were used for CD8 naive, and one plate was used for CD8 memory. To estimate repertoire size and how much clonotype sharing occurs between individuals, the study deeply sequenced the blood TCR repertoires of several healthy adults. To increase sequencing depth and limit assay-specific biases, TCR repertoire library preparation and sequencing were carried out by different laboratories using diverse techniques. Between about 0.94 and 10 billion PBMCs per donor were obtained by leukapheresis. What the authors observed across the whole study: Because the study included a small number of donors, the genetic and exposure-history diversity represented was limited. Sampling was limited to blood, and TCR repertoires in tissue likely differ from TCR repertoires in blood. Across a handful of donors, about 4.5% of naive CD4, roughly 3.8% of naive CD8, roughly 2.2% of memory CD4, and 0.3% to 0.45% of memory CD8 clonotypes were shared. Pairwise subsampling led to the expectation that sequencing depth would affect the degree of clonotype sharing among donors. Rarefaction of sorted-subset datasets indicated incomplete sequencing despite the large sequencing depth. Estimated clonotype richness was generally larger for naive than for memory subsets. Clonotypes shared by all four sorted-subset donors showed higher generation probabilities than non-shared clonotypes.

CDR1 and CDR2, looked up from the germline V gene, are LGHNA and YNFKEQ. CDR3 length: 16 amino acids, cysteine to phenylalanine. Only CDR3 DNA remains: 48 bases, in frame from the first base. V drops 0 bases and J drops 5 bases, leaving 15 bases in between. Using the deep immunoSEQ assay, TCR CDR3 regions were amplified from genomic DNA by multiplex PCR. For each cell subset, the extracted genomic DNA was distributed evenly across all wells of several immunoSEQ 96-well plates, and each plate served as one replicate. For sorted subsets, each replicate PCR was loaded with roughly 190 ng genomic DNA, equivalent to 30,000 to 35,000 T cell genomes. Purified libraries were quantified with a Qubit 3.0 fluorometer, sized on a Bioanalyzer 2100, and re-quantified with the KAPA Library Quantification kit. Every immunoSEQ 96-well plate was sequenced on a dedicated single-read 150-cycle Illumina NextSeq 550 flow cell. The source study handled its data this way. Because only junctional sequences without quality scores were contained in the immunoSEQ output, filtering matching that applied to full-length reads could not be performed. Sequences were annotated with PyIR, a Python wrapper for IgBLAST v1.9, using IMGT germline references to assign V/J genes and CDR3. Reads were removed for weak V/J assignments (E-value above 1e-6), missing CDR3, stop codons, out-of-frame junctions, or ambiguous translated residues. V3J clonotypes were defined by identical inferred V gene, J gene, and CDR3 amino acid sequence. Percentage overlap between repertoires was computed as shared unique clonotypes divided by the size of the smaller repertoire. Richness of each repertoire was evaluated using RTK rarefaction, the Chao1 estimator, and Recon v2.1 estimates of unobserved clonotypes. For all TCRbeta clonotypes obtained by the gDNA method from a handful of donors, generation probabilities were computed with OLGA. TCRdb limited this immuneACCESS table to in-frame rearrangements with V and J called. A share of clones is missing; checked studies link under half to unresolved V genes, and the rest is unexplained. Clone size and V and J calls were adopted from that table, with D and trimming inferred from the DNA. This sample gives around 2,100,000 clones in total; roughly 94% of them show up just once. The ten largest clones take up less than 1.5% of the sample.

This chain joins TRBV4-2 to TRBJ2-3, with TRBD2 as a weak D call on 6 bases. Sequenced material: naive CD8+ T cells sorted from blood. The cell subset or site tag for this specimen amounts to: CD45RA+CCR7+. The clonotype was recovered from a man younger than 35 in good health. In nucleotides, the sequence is TGTGCCAGCAGCCAAGATCTAACTAGCCTAGGAGATACGCAGTATTTT. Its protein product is CASSQDLTSLGDTQYF.